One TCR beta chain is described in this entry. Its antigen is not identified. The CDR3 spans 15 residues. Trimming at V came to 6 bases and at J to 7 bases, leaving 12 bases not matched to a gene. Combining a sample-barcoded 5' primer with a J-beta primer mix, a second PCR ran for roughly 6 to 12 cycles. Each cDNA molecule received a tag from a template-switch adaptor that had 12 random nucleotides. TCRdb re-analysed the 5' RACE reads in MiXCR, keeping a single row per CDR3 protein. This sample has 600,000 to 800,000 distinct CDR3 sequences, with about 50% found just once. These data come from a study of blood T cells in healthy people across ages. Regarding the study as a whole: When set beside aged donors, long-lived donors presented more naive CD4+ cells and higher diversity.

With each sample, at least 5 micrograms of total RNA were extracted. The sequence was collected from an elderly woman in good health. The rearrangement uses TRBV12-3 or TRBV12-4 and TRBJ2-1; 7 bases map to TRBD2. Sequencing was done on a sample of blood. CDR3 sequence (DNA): TGTGCCAGCAGCCTGACTAGCCCTTTGAGGAATGAGCAGTTCTTC. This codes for CASSLTSPLRNEQFF.